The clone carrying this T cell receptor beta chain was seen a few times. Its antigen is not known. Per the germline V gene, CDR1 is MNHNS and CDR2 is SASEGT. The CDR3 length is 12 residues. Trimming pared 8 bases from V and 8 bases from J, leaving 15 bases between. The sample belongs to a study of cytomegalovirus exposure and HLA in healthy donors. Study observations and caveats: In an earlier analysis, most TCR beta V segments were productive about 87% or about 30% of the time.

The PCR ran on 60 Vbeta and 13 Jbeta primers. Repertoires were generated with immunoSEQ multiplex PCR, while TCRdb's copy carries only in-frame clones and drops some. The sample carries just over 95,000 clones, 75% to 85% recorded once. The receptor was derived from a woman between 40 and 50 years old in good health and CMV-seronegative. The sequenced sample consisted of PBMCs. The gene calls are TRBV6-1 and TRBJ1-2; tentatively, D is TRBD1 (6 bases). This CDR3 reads CASQGPRGGYTF. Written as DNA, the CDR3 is TGTGCCAGCCAGGGCCCCAGGGGCGGCTACACCTTC.